This T cell receptor (beta chain) was sequenced during a study of tumor-infiltrating lymphocytes in primary liver carcinoma. Germline DNA was extracted too, while blood RNA derived from unsorted whole blood. Priming with a constant-region primer yielded TCR beta cDNA from approximately 500 ng total RNA. Libraries of TCR beta came from three nested multiplex PCR rounds with slightly modified ARM-PCR. The two initial PCR rounds, about 9 cycles each, used TRBV1-TRBV30 forward and C-beta reverse primers. A single record per CDR3 protein comes from TCRdb applying MiXCR to the multiplex PCR reads. Of some 320,000 distinct CDR3 sequences listed, more than 55% are singletons. This CDR3 region has 19 residues. Germline lookup yields CDR1 SEHNR and CDR2 FQNEAQ (reference sequence). V lost 0 bases to trimming and J lost 5 bases; unmatched junction nucleotides: 17.

The clonotype originates from a middle-aged man with primary liver carcinoma and hepatitis B virus infection. The sample consisted of peripheral blood. The chain recombines TRBV7-9 with TRBJ2-3, with 7 bases fitting TRBD2. The CDR3 loop reads CASSLALGRVQREEDTQYF. The CDR3 DNA reads as TGTGCCAGCAGCTTAGCCTTGGGTCGGGTGCAGCGGGAAGAAGATACGCAGTATTTT.